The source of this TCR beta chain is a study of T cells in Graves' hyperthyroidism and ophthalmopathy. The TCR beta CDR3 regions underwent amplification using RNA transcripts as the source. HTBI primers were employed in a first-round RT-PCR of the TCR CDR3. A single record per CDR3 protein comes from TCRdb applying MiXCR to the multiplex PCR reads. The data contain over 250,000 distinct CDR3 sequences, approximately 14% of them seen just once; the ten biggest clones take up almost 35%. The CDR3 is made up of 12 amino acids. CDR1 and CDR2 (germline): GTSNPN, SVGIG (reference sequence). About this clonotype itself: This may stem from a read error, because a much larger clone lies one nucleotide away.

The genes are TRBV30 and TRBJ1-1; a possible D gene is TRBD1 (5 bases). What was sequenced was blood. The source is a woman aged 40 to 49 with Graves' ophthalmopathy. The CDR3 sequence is CAWSVSGTEASF. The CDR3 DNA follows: TGTGCCTGGAGTGTGAGCGGGACTGAAGCTTCCTTT.